What follows is one T cell receptor (beta chain) and its context. This record belongs to a study of T cell changes during pregnancy in multiple sclerosis. The CDR3 totals 13 residues. Germline assignment: CDR1 LNHDA and CDR2 SQIVND (reference sequence). Trimming took off 7 bases at V and 4 bases at J, with 13 bases between the two ends. The table came from immunoSEQ multiplex PCR; TCRdb's copy has only in-frame clones and leaves some out. This sample has approximately 100,000 clones, with 80% to 95% found just once. The material was peripheral blood, obtained in the second trimester of pregnancy. The rearrangement links TRBV19 to TRBJ1-1; D might be TRBD1 (5 bases). The receptor was derived from a female donor with multiple sclerosis, enrolled in a pregnancy study. This CDR3 reads CASTWGWGTEAFF. In DNA, the CDR3 is TGTGCCAGTACATGGGGCTGGGGCACTGAAGCTTTCTTT.